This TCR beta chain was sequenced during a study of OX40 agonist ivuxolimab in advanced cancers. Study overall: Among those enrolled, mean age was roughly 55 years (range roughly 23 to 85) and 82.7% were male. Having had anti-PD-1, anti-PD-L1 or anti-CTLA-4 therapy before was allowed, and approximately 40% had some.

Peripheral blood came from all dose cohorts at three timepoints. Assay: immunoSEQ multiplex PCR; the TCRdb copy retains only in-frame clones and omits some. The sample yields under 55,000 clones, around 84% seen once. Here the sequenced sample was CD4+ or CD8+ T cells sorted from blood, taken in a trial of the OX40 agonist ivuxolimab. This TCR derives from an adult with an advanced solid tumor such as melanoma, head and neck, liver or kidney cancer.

CDR3 bases: TGTGCCAGCACCCTCGTTTGGGGGCCGAGCACAGATACGCAGTATTTT. Its translation is CASTLVWGPSTDTQYF. This rearrangement joins TRBV6-6 to TRBJ2-3; D is possibly TRBD1 (6 bases). V shed 7 bases and J shed 0 bases, with 17 bases lying between them. The CDR3 runs 16 residues. The germline CDR1 and CDR2 sequences are MNHNY and SVGAGI (reference sequence).